This TCR beta chain was found in a study of T cell repertoires in cytomegalovirus infection. About this clonotype: A read error may explain this, as a much larger clone is one base away.

The V gene's germline CDR1 is SGHTA and CDR2 FQGNSA. This CDR3 is 17 amino acids long. TCRdb re-analysed the reads in MiXCR, keeping a single row per CDR3 protein. The sample carries about 230,000 distinct CDR3 sequences, roughly 20% recorded once. This TCR was recovered from a human donor in good health (CMV status not recorded). Some clones in this sample may be carry-over from other donors' samples. The gene calls are TRBV7-2 and TRBJ2-1; maybe TRBD1 (7 bases). Source material: CD8+ T cells from PBMCs. The CDR3 reads CASSLVIARGAYNKQFF. CDR3 bases: TGTGCCAGCAGCTTAGTTATCGCCAGGGGGGCCTACAATAAGCAGTTCTTC.